This record covers a single T cell receptor (beta chain). What it binds is unknown. This entry is derived from a study of immune heterogeneity within non-small cell lung tumors. As for the study in general: There were 4 squamous cell carcinomas, roughly 10 non-squamous carcinomas and 1 tumor not otherwise specified. Whole-study findings and limits: Each patient's tumor sites shared recurring identical dominant CDR3 beta clonotypes, and individual sites also carried their own high-frequency clones.

Multiplex PCR amplified the TCR beta CDR3 region. Its first round ran for nine to eleven cycles with 32 V and 13 J primers. TCRdb re-called the multiplex PCR reads through MiXCR, storing one row per CDR3 protein. The table shows about 2,700 distinct CDR3 sequences, with just under 55% occurring only once. Bulk tumor genomic DNA constituted the template, at around 590 ng per sample. Several biopsies were collected from each primary tumor during surgery. They were spaced as far apart as possible within the tumor mass. Curative surgical treatment was performed in patients who had newly diagnosed, untreated non-small cell lung cancer. The sample consisted of lung tumor tissue. This clonotype was obtained from a man aged 60-69 years with non-small cell lung cancer.

The DNA of the CDR3 is TGTGCCAGCAGCCAAGGACAGGGTCGAAATGAGCAGTTCTTC. Amino acid sequence: CASSQGQGRNEQFF. This chain uses TRBV11-2 with TRBJ2-1; 8 bases are shared with TRBD1. The CDR3 runs 14 residues. J gave up 7 bases and V 5 bases, and 7 bases lay outside the gene matches. Germline lookup yields CDR1 SGHAT and CDR2 FQNNGV.